This T cell receptor beta chain was obtained from a study of T-cell reconstitution after alpha-beta-depleted transplantation in children. Unique molecular identifiers tagged the TCRbeta library. TCRdb analysed the PCR reads with MiXCR anew, one entry per CDR3 protein. This sample has hundreds of thousands of distinct CDR3 sequences, with roughly 15% found just once. CDR1 and CDR2 (germline): MDHEN, SYDVKM. V was cut by 6 bases and J by 3 bases, with 18 bases left in between. The CDR3 length is 16 residues. This receptor was identified in a human donor who donated a stem cell graft to a child with acute myeloid leukemia. The sequencing here drew on PBMCs from the stem cell graft donor, taken from the stem cell graft. The chain uses TRBV28 and TRBJ2-1; perhaps TRBD2 as D (6 bases). In DNA form, the CDR3 reads TGTGCCAGCAGCTCTCAGTTGGGCGGGGACTACAATGAGCAGTTCTTC. Amino acid sequence: CASSSQLGGDYNEQFF.